Listed below are T cell receptor beta chains from one sample, sequenced in a study of OX40 agonist ivuxolimab in advanced cancers. The repertoire was sequenced with immunoSEQ multiplex PCR; TCRdb's copy has only in-frame clones and lacks some. The sample has fewer than 90,000 clones; about 86% are singletons. The specimen comprised CD4+ or CD8+ T cells sorted from blood, sampled in a trial of the OX40 agonist ivuxolimab. The receptors were gathered from an adult with an advanced solid tumor such as melanoma, head and neck, liver or kidney cancer. Each CDR3 is given with its conserved first and last residue. The order of the fields is D gene, V gene, clone size, J gene, CDR3 DNA, CDR3 protein. D genes are given only for firm matches. Rows give clone size only sometimes, using once, few, many, or a class for an expanded clone.

NA	TRBV6-5	once	TRBJ1-4	TGTGCCAGCAGTTATTCGGCAGGGGTGAAAGAAAAACTGTTTTTT	CASSYSAGVKEKLFF
TRBD1	TRBV14	NA	TRBJ2-7	TGTGCCAGCAGCGCCCGACAGGGCTCCAGCTACGAGCAGTACTTC	CASSARQGSSYEQYF
TRBD1	TRBV28	NA	TRBJ2-3	TGTGCCAGCAGCGGACAGGGGACAGATACGCAGTATTTT	CASSGQGTDTQYF
NA	TRBV5-1	NA	TRBJ2-4	TGCGCCAGCAGCTTACGGCCCCCCGCGTACTTC	CASSLRPPAYF
NA	TRBV7-2	NA	TRBJ1-2	TGTGCCAGCAGCTTCCAGGGCTACTATGGCTACACCTTC	CASSFQGYYGYTF
TRBD1	TRBV25-1	NA	TRBJ2-7	TGTGCCAGCAACCGGGACAGGGTTCACGAGCAGTACTTC	CASNRDRVHEQYF
TRBD2	TRBV29-1	NA	TRBJ2-7	TGCAGCGTTGTCGGGAGGGCAGCGCCTTCCTACGAGCAGTACTTC	CSVVGRAAPSYEQYF
TRBD1	TRBV5-5	few	TRBJ1-2	TGTGCCAGCAGCTTGGCCGGGACAGGGGGCTATGGCTACACCTTC	CASSLAGTGGYGYTF
TRBD2	TRBV19	NA	TRBJ2-1	TGTGCCAGTAGTTCCGGACTAGCGGAGTACAATGAGCAGTTCTTC	CASSSGLAEYNEQFF
NA	TRBV5-1	NA	TRBJ2-1	TGCGCCAGCAGCTTGGTAATGGGCAATGAGCAGTTCTTC	CASSLVMGNEQFF
NA	TRBV28	NA	TRBJ2-5	TGTGCCAGCAGTTCACCCCTATGGGATGAAGAGACCCAGTACTTC	CASSSPLWDEETQYF
NA	TRBV4-1	once	TRBJ2-5	TGCGCCAGCAGCCGACCCGGGGCGGCACAAGAGACCCAGTACTTC	CASSRPGAAQETQYF
TRBD2	TRBV28	NA	TRBJ2-5	TGTGCCAGCAGTTCTAGCGGAGAAGAGACCCAGTACTTC	CASSSSGEETQYF
TRBD2	TRBV11-3	NA	TRBJ2-3	TGTGCCAGCAGCTTGGGAGGGGCAGATACGCAGTATTTT	CASSLGGADTQYF
NA	TRBV5-4	NA	TRBJ2-3	TGTGCCAGCAGCTTGGGAGGGCGCCACACAGATACGCAGTATTTT	CASSLGGRHTDTQYF
NA	TRBV2	many	TRBJ1-2	TGTGCCAGCAGAGCTGACAGGAACTATGGCTACACCTTC	CASRADRNYGYTF
NA	TRBV7-9	NA	TRBJ2-5	TGTGCCAGCAGCTTAGGCGGGGTGAGGGAGACCCAGTACTTC	CASSLGGVRETQYF
NA	TRBV27	NA	TRBJ2-2	TGTGCCAGCAGTTTAAGGCTTAACACCGGGGAGCTGTTTTTT	CASSLRLNTGELFF
NA	TRBV18	NA	TRBJ2-3	TGTGCCAGCTCACCGGGCGAAGGCACAGATACGCAGTATTTT	CASSPGEGTDTQYF
NA	TRBV19	NA	TRBJ2-7	TGTGCCAGTAGCCCAGGTGGGATGGCGCTACGGGAGCAGTACTTC	CASSPGGMALREQYF
NA	TRBV2	NA	TRBJ2-5	TGTGCCATCCTAGCAGGGACGCGAGAGACCCAGTACTTC	CAILAGTRETQYF
NA	TRBV5-1	NA	TRBJ2-1	TGCGCCAGCAGCCCCGCCCCAACTAGCCTCAATGAGCAGTTCTTC	CASSPAPTSLNEQFF
TRBD2	TRBV5-1	NA	TRBJ2-3	TGCGCCAGCAGCCCGGGACTAGCGGACAACACAGATACGCAGTATTTT	CASSPGLADNTDTQYF
NA	TRBV4-3	NA	TRBJ1-2	TGCGCCAGCAGCCAAGACGGCGGAATAAATGGCTACACCTTC	CASSQDGGINGYTF
NA	TRBV4-3	NA	TRBJ2-1	TGCGCCAGCAGCCAGGAATGGGGCGGGACGAACAATGAGCAGTTCTTC	CASSQEWGGTNNEQFF
TRBD2	TRBV7-3	NA	TRBJ2-1	TGTGCCAGCAGCCCAGTAGGGGGACTAGCAGATGAGCAGTTCTTC	CASSPVGGLADEQFF
NA	TRBV7-9	NA	TRBJ1-4	TGTGCCAGCAGCTTAGGCTCCTGGCAGAATGAAAAACTGTTTTTT	CASSLGSWQNEKLFF
NA	TRBV5-1	NA	TRBJ2-2	TGCGCCAGCAGCCGAGAGGGCACCGGGGAGCTGTTTTTT	CASSREGTGELFF
TRBD1	TRBV15	NA	TRBJ1-2	TGTGCCACCAGCATCTTGACAGGGGGAGCAAGTGGCTACACCTTC	CATSILTGGASGYTF
NA	TRBV27	NA	TRBJ1-1	TGTGCCAGCAGTTTATCGCAGGGGAACACTGAAGCTTTCTTT	CASSLSQGNTEAFF
NA	TRBV19	NA	TRBJ1-5	TGTGCCGGTAGTATGGGGGTTCAGGTAGCCCAGCATTTT	CAGSMGVQVAQHF
TRBD1	TRBV7-2	NA	TRBJ2-7	TGTGCCAGCGGAGACAGGGGGCTGACCTACGAGCAGTACTTC	CASGDRGLTYEQYF
NA	TRBV7-2	NA	TRBJ1-2	TGTGCCAGCAGCTCTCTCAGGGGCCCCTATGGCTACACCTTC	CASSSLRGPYGYTF
NA	TRBV4-3	NA	TRBJ2-1	TGCGCCAGCAGCCCAGCGATAGGTGAGCAGTTCTTC	CASSPAIGEQFF
TRBD2	TRBV7-9	NA	TRBJ2-2	TGTGCCAGCAGCAGTAGCGGGAGAGGCACCGGGGAGCTGTTTTTT	CASSSSGRGTGELFF
NA	TRBV27	NA	TRBJ2-7	TGTGCCAGCAGTCCCCCCTACGAGCAGTACTTC	CASSPPYEQYF
NA	TRBV19	NA	TRBJ1-2	TGTGCCAGCTCCCCGTTGGGGGGCGCCTATGGCTACACCTTC	CASSPLGGAYGYTF
NA	TRBV6-6	NA	TRBJ1-6	TGTGCCAGCGGCGGAGCGGAGCACCACTTT	CASGGAEHHF
TRBD1	TRBV6-6	NA	TRBJ1-2	TGTGCCAGCAGCGCGACAGGGGCCGTCGGTGGCTACACCTTC	CASSATGAVGGYTF
NA	TRBV15	NA	TRBJ2-5	TGTGCCACCAGCATCAGCCCTCAGGGGTGGGAGACCCAGTACTTC	CATSISPQGWETQYF
NA	TRBV21-1	NA	TRBJ2-7	TGTGCCAGCAAGGGACGTCTGGTGTCCTACGAGCAGTACTTC	CASKGRLVSYEQYF
NA	TRBV10-3	NA	TRBJ1-4	TGTGCCATCAGCCCGGGACGAACCGAAAAACTGTTTTTT	CAISPGRTEKLFF
NA	TRBV5-6	NA	TRBJ1-4	TGTGCCAGCAGCTTGAATGGGGGAAATGAAAAACTGTTTTTT	CASSLNGGNEKLFF
NA	TRBV2	NA	TRBJ2-3	TGTGCCAGCATATCGAGGGATCGGGCCACAGATACGCAGTATTTT	CASISRDRATDTQYF
NA	TRBV5-1	NA	TRBJ2-7	TGCGCCAGCAGGCCGGGGTTGGATTACGAGCAGTACTTC	CASRPGLDYEQYF
NA	TRBV2	NA	TRBJ1-1	TGTGCCAGCAGTGAAGGGCGGAGCACTGAAGCTTTCTTT	CASSEGRSTEAFF
NA	TRBV19	few	TRBJ2-7	TGTGCCAGTAGTAATCAAGGCTACGAGCAGTACTTC	CASSNQGYEQYF
TRBD1	TRBV5-1	once	TRBJ1-4	TGCGCCAGCAGCCCCGACAGGGGGAGGGAAAAACTGTTTTTT	CASSPDRGREKLFF
TRBD2	TRBV19	NA	TRBJ2-1	TGTGCCAGTAGTATTAGTGGCGGGAGCTCCTACAATGAGCAGTTCTTC	CASSISGGSSYNEQFF
NA	TRBV19	medium-sized	TRBJ1-1	TGTGCCAGTAGTATAGTTTGGGGGAACACTGAAGCTTTCTTT	CASSIVWGNTEAFF
TRBD2	TRBV11-2	NA	TRBJ2-7	TGTGCCAGCAGCCCGGGGGGGAGGGAGCAGTACTTC	CASSPGGREQYF
NA	TRBV6-6	NA	TRBJ2-3	TGTGCCAGCAGTTACTCGAGGGAAGGCTCTCAGTATACGCAGTATTTT	CASSYSREGSQYTQYF
NA	TRBV28	NA	TRBJ1-4	TGTGCCAGCAGGGAGGGAGGGGTTCGGAATGAAAAACTGTTTTTT	CASREGGVRNEKLFF
NA	TRBV6-6	NA	TRBJ1-4	TGTGCCAGCACCCAGGACGGAAATGAAAAACTGTTTTTT	CASTQDGNEKLFF
NA	TRBV30	NA	TRBJ2-3	TGTGCCTGGACCCGGGGCACAGATACGCAGTATTTT	CAWTRGTDTQYF